The 30 T cell receptor beta chains listed next were all sequenced from one sample in a study of identical twins (dated by TCRdb to 2016 to 2017). Library method: 5' RACE. The sample was run on an Illumina HiSeq 2000. TCRdb reran the public reads through fastp at Q25 and MiXCR, keeping productive beta chains. Entries are consolidated by CDR3 protein sequence, retaining the most common genes and DNA. This sample lists 400,000 to 500,000 distinct CDR3 sequences; roughly an eighth were detected once. The top ten hold 0.95% to 1% of the sample. The data were also submitted as part of a second study, on yellow fever vaccine responses in identical twins.

Sequenced: CD4+ T cells sorted from blood. These receptors all come from a woman aged 18-30 years in good health.

This clonotype was detected only a few times. The chain has TRBV20-1 and TRBJ2-7, with TRBD2 identical over 13 bases. Germline V CDR1 and CDR2: DFQATT, SNEGSKA (reference sequence). V shed 5 bases and J 4 bases; nucleotides not matched to a gene: 8. This CDR3 is 15 amino acids long. The CDR3 DNA follows: TGCAGTGCTCGTAGGTGGACTAGCGGGGGATACGAGCAGTACTTC. It codes for CSARRWTSGGYEQYF.

This clonotype was found a few times. This chain uses TRBV20-1 with TRBJ1-5; perhaps TRBD1 as D (5 bases). The CDR3 consists of 15 residues. V was pared by 3 bases and J by 5 bases, with 17 bases between. The germline gives CDR1 DFQATT, CDR2 SNEGSKA (reference sequence). The CDR3 reads CSASREGARDQPQHF. CDR3 bases: TGCAGTGCTAGCCGGGAAGGGGCGCGGGATCAGCCCCAGCATTTT.

This clonotype occurred many times. J is TRBJ2-1 and V is TRBV7-2, with TRBD2 matching over 8 bases. The V gene's germline CDR1 is SGHTA and CDR2 FQGNSA. CDR3 length: 13 amino acids. Trimming took 7 bases from V and 10 from J; bases not matched to a gene: 9. The CDR3 nucleotides are TGTGCCAGCAATCTAGCGGGTGTTAGAGAGCAGTTCTTC. The encoded protein is CASNLAGVREQFF.

This chain links TRBV12-3 or TRBV12-4 with TRBJ1-2; D possibly corresponds to TRBD1 (6 bases). V was trimmed by 5 bases and J by 1 base, leaving 11 bases between them. The CDR3 runs 14 residues. This chain's CDR3 is CASSQRTDNYGYTF. The CDR3 coding sequence is TGTGCCAGCAGTCAGAGGACAGATAACTATGGCTACACCTTC.

This clonotype was observed at least ten times. The chain uses TRBV7-3 and TRBJ2-5; 7 nucleotides align to TRBD1. This CDR3 is 15 amino acids long. Trimming took 5 bases from V and 4 from J; bases not matched to a gene: 10. Germline V gene lookup returns CDR1 SGHTA and CDR2 FQGTGA. The CDR3: CASSPTTGIGETQYF. The CDR3 DNA is TGTGCCAGCAGCCCGACGACAGGGATTGGAGAGACCCAGTACTTC.

CDR3 sequence (DNA): TGTGCCTGGAGTGGACTAGCCTACAATGAGCAGTTCTTC. Residues: CAWSGLAYNEQFF. This chain uses TRBV30 with TRBJ2-1, with D perhaps TRBD2 (6 bases). The CDR3 covers 13 residues. Trimming removed 1 base at V and 2 bases at J, with 6 bases between. Germline CDR1 reads GTSNPN; CDR2 reads SVGIG (reference sequence).

This clonotype was picked up a small number of times. This rearrangement joins TRBV6-5 to TRBJ2-7, with D possibly TRBD1 on 6 matching bases. The CDR3 extends over 15 amino acids. CDR1 and CDR2 from the germline V gene are MNHEY and SVGAGI. With 2 bases removed from V and 3 bases from J, the gap between germline ends came to 14 bases. CDR3 coding DNA: TGTGCCAGCAGTTACCCGACAGGAGGTCACTACGAGCAGTACTTC. Translating it yields CASSYPTGGHYEQYF.

The genes are TRBV5-6 and TRBJ2-1, with TRBD2 as a possible D gene (5 bases). In germline, CDR1 is SGHDT, CDR2 YYEEEE. The CDR3 consists of 16 residues. With 5 bases removed from V and 0 bases from J, the gap between germline ends came to 15 bases. CDR3: CASRSGLNSSYNEQFF. The CDR3 region has the DNA TGTGCCAGCAGAAGCGGACTGAACAGCTCCTACAATGAGCAGTTCTTC.

The chain combines TRBV20-1 with TRBJ2-4, with D perhaps TRBD1 (6 bases). The length of the CDR3 is 15 residues. The V gene's germline CDR1 is DFQATT and CDR2 SNEGSKA (reference sequence). Trimming removed 0 bases from V and 1 base from J, with 10 bases in between. DNA of the CDR3: TGCAGTGCTAGAGATGAGGGGGAGGCCAAAAACATTCAGTACTTC. Translated: CSARDEGEAKNIQYF.

The V and J genes are TRBV10-3 and TRBJ2-7; D may match TRBD1 or TRBD2 (6 bases each). This CDR3 has 15 amino acids. Deletions cut 6 bases from V and 0 bases from J, with 15 bases between. Germline-derived CDR1 and CDR2 are ENHRY and SYGVKD. As DNA, the CDR3 is TGTGCCATCAGAGGGGGGACGGGCAGCTCCTACGAGCAGTACTTC. Translated: CAIRGGTGSSYEQYF.

This clonotype was counted a few times. The gene calls are TRBV6-5 and TRBJ2-1; no reliable D call. The V gene lost 0 bases and the J gene lost 5 bases, with 11 bases spanning the gap. The CDR3 covers 15 residues. Germline CDR1 MNHEY, CDR2 SVGAGI. The CDR3 nucleotides are TGTGCCAGCAGTTACTCGAGTTTAGATCACAATGAGCAGTTCTTC. Residues: CASSYSSLDHNEQFF.

This sequence joins TRBV12-3 or TRBV12-4 and TRBJ2-3; a weak D match, TRBD1 (5 bases). The CDR3 is 15 amino acids. V was cut by 4 bases and J by 6 bases, with 17 bases left in between. CDR3 nucleotide sequence: TGTGCCAGCAGTTCCCCCCGGCCAGCAGGGGATACGCAGTATTTT. As protein: CASSSPRPAGDTQYF.

This chain links TRBV24-1 with TRBJ2-7; a possible D gene is TRBD2 (5 bases). CDR3 length equals 16 residues. V was trimmed by 4 bases and J by 4 bases, leaving 19 bases between them. Per the germline V gene, CDR1 is KGHDR and CDR2 is SFDVKD. The CDR3 sequence: CATSDPGSGSSYEQYF. CDR3 sequence (DNA): TGTGCCACCAGTGACCCCGGGTCGGGATCATCGTACGAGCAGTACTTC.

The chain joins TRBV6-1 to TRBJ2-7, with D perhaps TRBD1 (6 bases). V was clipped by 6 bases and J by 0 bases, with 12 bases between them. The CDR3 has 14 amino acids. CDR1 is MNHNS, CDR2 SASEGT, per germline. As DNA, the CDR3 is TGTGCCAGCAGAAGCCGACAGGACTCCTACGAGCAGTACTTC. Amino acid sequence: CASRSRQDSYEQYF.

Only a few counts were recorded for this clonotype. V gene TRBV20-1 combines with J gene TRBJ2-7; 7 nucleotides line up with TRBD1. Germline V gene data show CDR1 as DFQATT and CDR2 as SNEGSKA (reference sequence). The CDR3 has 15 amino acids. J was trimmed by 2 bases and V by 0 bases; bases with no gene match: 7. As DNA, the CDR3 is TGCAGTGCTAGAGACCCGAAGGGGGCAGCCTACGAGCAGTACTTC. It codes for CSARDPKGAAYEQYF.

The chain links TRBV7-2 to TRBJ2-3, with a tentative D call TRBD1 (5 bases). Germline CDR1 SGHTA, CDR2 FQGNSA. This CDR3 is 13 amino acids long. V was clipped by 5 bases and J by 11 bases, with 17 bases between them. CDR3 sequence: CASSPDDSRKQYF. The DNA of the CDR3 is TGTGCCAGCAGCCCAGACGACAGCCGAAAGCAGTATTTT.

This clonotype was observed at least ten times. The V call is TRBV10-2, the J call TRBJ2-1; TRBD2 agrees at 10 bases. The ends lost 5 bases at V and 8 bases at J; junction bases unmatched: 9. This CDR3 has 15 residues. The germline CDR1 and CDR2 sequences are WSHSY and SAAADI. The CDR3 nucleotides read TGCGCCAGCAGTCACACTAGCGGGAAGTTCGATGAGCAGTTCTTC. Translating it yields CASSHTSGKFDEQFF.

The rearrangement uses TRBV5-1 and TRBJ2-1; 9 positions match TRBD1. CDR1 is SGHRS and CDR2 is YFSETQ in the germline V gene. The CDR3 runs 16 residues. With V trimmed by 1 base and J by 5 bases, 7 bases remained unmatched. The CDR3 DNA follows: TGCGCCAGCAGCTTGTCCGGGACAGGGACCCACAATGAGCAGTTCTTC. Translated: CASSLSGTGTHNEQFF.

V gene TRBV27 combines with J gene TRBJ1-4; perhaps TRBD1 as D (5 bases). The CDR3 has 15 amino acids. The germline V and J ends were trimmed by 2 bases and 8 bases, with 15 bases remaining between them. CDR1 and CDR2 (germline): MNHEY, SMNVEV (reference sequence). CDR3 region: CASSLGAGRVEKLFF. The CDR3 DNA sequence: TGTGCCAGCAGTTTAGGCGCAGGGAGGGTCGAAAAACTGTTTTTT.

This clonotype was picked up a small number of times. The CDR3 protein is CASSQAPGPYNEQFF. The CDR3 DNA is TGTGCCAGCAGCCAAGCTCCGGGCCCCTACAATGAGCAGTTCTTC. The chain is built from TRBV3-1 and TRBJ2-1; D gene unclear. The CDR3 is 15 amino acids. V lost 1 base and J lost 2, with 9 bases in between. CDR1 is LGHDT, CDR2 YNNKEL, per germline (reference sequence).

The chain links TRBV7-9 to TRBJ2-5, with 10 positions matching TRBD2. The V segment lost 5 bases and the J segment 4 bases; nucleotides outside the gene matches: 10. Germline V gene data show CDR1 as SEHNR and CDR2 as FQNEAQ (reference sequence). This CDR3 contains 16 residues. The CDR3 loop is CASSPRLPSGRETQYF. The CDR3 DNA follows: TGTGCCAGCAGCCCCCGACTACCTAGCGGGAGAGAGACCCAGTACTTC. The whole variable domain, remainder taken from reference TRBV7-9 and TRBJ2-5, is DTGVSQNPRHKITKRGQNVTFRCDPISEHNRLYWYRQTLGQGPEFLTYFQNEAQLEKSRLLSDRFSAERPKGSFSTLEIQRTEQGDSAMYLCASSPRLPSGRETQYFGPGTRLLVL.

The CDR3 here is CASSQQGRRQPQHF. The CDR3 DNA sequence: TGTGCCAGCAGTCAACAGGGGAGACGTCAGCCCCAGCATTTT. The genes are TRBV5-8 and TRBJ1-5; 7 nucleotides align to TRBD1. The V gene end was trimmed by 5 bases and the J gene end by 6 bases; junction bases not matched to a gene: 8. From germline, CDR1 is SGHTS and CDR2 YDEGEE. The CDR3 loop spans 14 amino acids.

This clonotype was detected a few times. The chain combines TRBV12-3 or TRBV12-4 with TRBJ2-1; TRBD2 matches at 11 bases. The CDR3 consists of 13 residues. Trimming at V came to 6 bases and at J to 10 bases, leaving 5 bases not matched to a gene. The CDR3 loop reads CASRTLAGVEQFF. CDR3 DNA sequence: TGTGCCAGCAGAACACTAGCGGGAGTCGAGCAGTTCTTC.

The J gene is TRBJ1-5, the V gene TRBV20-1; a weak D match, TRBD1 (5 bases). There are 15 residues in the CDR3. V shed 3 bases and J shed 1 base, with 13 bases lying between them. The germline CDR1 and CDR2 sequences are DFQATT and SNEGSKA (reference sequence). This CDR3 reads CSARPWGESNQPQHF. CDR3 nucleotides: TGCAGTGCTAGGCCGTGGGGGGAAAGCAATCAGCCCCAGCATTTT.

The table lists this clonotype with many counts. The V gene is TRBV7-2, the J gene TRBJ2-5, with 7 bases lining up with TRBD2. The CDR3 spans 15 residues. Germline CDR1 and CDR2: SGHTA and FQGNSA. With 5 bases clipped from V and 4 bases from J, the junction kept 10 bases outside the gene matches. This CDR3 reads CASSPKAGRGETQYF. The DNA of the CDR3 is TGTGCCAGCAGCCCAAAAGCGGGGAGGGGAGAGACCCAGTACTTC.

This clonotype was counted between two and nine times. The V and J genes are TRBV2 and TRBJ2-7, with a possible D match to TRBD1 (5 bases). Germline-derived CDR1 and CDR2 are SNHLY and FYNNEI. V gave up 6 bases and J gave up 6 bases, with 18 bases separating them. This CDR3 is 14 amino acids long. The CDR3 sequence is CASRKTTVVGEQYF. CDR3 bases: TGTGCCAGCAGGAAAACGACAGTAGTGGGCGAGCAGTACTTC.

In its sample, this clonotype was seen a few times. The gene calls are TRBV5-1 and TRBJ2-3; tentative D call: TRBD1 (6 bases). The germline V gene encodes CDR1 SGHRS and CDR2 YFSETQ. The CDR3 is 13 residues long. Trimming removed 4 bases from V and 4 bases from J, with 10 bases in between. The CDR3 DNA reads TGCGCCAGCAGCCCACAGGGTCCAGATACGCAGTATTTT. Its protein is CASSPQGPDTQYF.

CDR3 region: CASSLPSHLSTDTQYF. The CDR3 DNA reads as TGTGCCAGCAGTTTGCCGAGCCACCTTAGCACAGATACGCAGTATTTT. The chain recombines TRBV28 with TRBJ2-3; D not resolved. CDR3 size: 16 residues. V lost 3 bases and J lost 0, with 13 bases in between. Germline CDR1 MDHEN, CDR2 SYDVKM.

This clonotype was detected a few times. An end of the junction differs from the germline gene, which may be a read error. This chain links TRBV9 with TRBJ1-6; 7 bases line up with TRBD1. The germline V gene has CDR1 SGDLS and CDR2 YYNGEE. The CDR3 runs 14 residues. In DNA, the CDR3 is TGTGCCAGCAGCCTTACAGGGGAGAATTCACCCCTCCTCTTT. As protein: CASSLTGENSPLLF.

This clonotype was detected only a few times. The rearrangement joins TRBV20-1 to TRBJ2-3; D is unresolved. CDR3 size: 14 residues. Between the trimmed V and J ends, which lost 0 bases and 3 bases, there was a span of 10 bases. Germline assignment: CDR1 DFQATT and CDR2 SNEGSKA (reference sequence). The CDR3 DNA reads as TGCAGTGCTAGAGATCGGATAGGTACAGATACGCAGTATTTT. Amino acid sequence: CSARDRIGTDTQYF.